These 8 T cell receptor beta chains share one sample of origin, sequenced in a study of molecular identifiers for immune sequencing clone quantification. TCRdb re-called the PCR reads through MiXCR, storing one row per CDR3 protein. In the table there are over 300,000 distinct CDR3 sequences, roughly 24% of which are singletons. The sample consisted of naive CD8+ T cells from blood, with Jurkat cell RNA spiked in. Stated subset: FACS-sorted CD8+CD4-CCR7+CD45RA+ naive T cells. The receptors come from a human donor in good health. Some libraries in this study had Jurkat cell RNA spiked in.

This clonotype has more than one count but fewer than ten. V gene TRBV7-2 combines with J gene TRBJ2-3; the D gene is possibly TRBD1 (6 bases). Germline assignment: CDR1 SGHTA and CDR2 FQGNSA. Trimming removed 5 bases at V and 1 base at J, with 13 bases between. The length of the CDR3 is 15 residues. CDR3 nucleotides: TGTGCCAGCAGCGCCACAGGGATGGGCACAGATACGCAGTATTTT. As protein: CASSATGMGTDTQYF.

This clonotype was picked up many times. CDR3 loop: CASTRRGHTDTQYF. For the CDR3, the DNA is TGTGCCAGCACAAGGCGAGGCCACACAGATACGCAGTATTTT. This sequence joins TRBV27 and TRBJ2-3, with D uncertain. Trimming removed 7 bases from V and 2 bases from J, with 13 bases in between. CDR3 length: 14 amino acids. Germline assignment: CDR1 MNHEY and CDR2 SMNVEV (reference sequence).

The chain has TRBV4-3 and TRBJ2-3, with D possibly matching TRBD1 (6 bases). CDR1 is LGHNA, CDR2 YSLEER, per germline. V lost 5 bases and J 6 bases, leaving 18 bases between the germline ends. The CDR3 consists of 15 residues. CDR3 in DNA: TGCGCCAGCAGCTACCTCAGGGGTTCGTTTGATACGCAGTATTTT. Amino acid sequence: CASSYLRGSFDTQYF.

Points on this clonotype: This could be a read error, since a much larger clone is one nucleotide away. This sequence joins TRBV27 and TRBJ2-3; maybe TRBD2 (5 bases). This CDR3 spans 16 amino acids. Germline lookup yields CDR1 MNHEY and CDR2 SMNVEV (reference sequence). CDR3 in DNA: TGTGCCAGCAGTTCCCTCGCGCCTGGAGGCACAGATACGCCGTATTTT. It specifies CASSSLAPGGTDTPYF.

This clonotype was seen a few times. The chain uses TRBV12-3 or TRBV12-4 and TRBJ2-7; possibly TRBD2 for D (6 bases). This CDR3 is built from 17 residues. Trimming cost V 1 base and J 3 bases, with 19 bases left between them. In DNA, the CDR3 is TGTGCCAGCAGTTTAGGGCGGAGTCGGGGGATTAACTACGAGCAGTACTTC. As protein: CASSLGRSRGINYEQYF.

Remarks on this clonotype: With a much larger clone just one base away, this may be a read error. The chain combines TRBV28 with TRBJ2-3; D assignment may be TRBD1 or TRBD2 (5 bases each). The CDR3 is 11 amino acids. Trimming left V 10 bases short and J 4 bases short, with 9 bases between. In germline, CDR1 is MDHEN, CDR2 SYDVKM. CDR3 amino acids: CANLGADTQYF. The CDR3 DNA reads as TGTGCCAACCTGGGGGCAGATACGCAGTATTTT.

This chain connects TRBV11-1 to TRBJ2-7; TRBD1 matches at 9 bases. The ends lost 5 bases at V and 4 bases at J; junction bases unmatched: 6. The CDR3 length is 14 residues. Germline V lookup: CDR1 SGHAT, CDR2 FQDESV (reference sequence). For the CDR3, the DNA is TGTGCCAGCAGCCGGGGACAGGGAGGGTACGAGCAGTACTTC. Translated: CASSRGQGGYEQYF.

This clonotype has just one count. This likely comes from a read error, as the CDR3 has no conserved phenylalanine or tryptophan at its end. The rearrangement joins TRBV2 to TRBJ2-3; 8 nucleotides line up with TRBD2. This CDR3 region has 16 residues. Germline CDR1 and CDR2: SNHLY and FYNNEI. V shed 6 bases, J shed 0 bases, and the junction held 8 bases outside the gene matches. CDR3 region: CASSGILAESTDTQYL. The CDR3 DNA is TGTGCCAGCAGCGGAATACTAGCGGAAAGCACAGATACGCAGTATCTT.